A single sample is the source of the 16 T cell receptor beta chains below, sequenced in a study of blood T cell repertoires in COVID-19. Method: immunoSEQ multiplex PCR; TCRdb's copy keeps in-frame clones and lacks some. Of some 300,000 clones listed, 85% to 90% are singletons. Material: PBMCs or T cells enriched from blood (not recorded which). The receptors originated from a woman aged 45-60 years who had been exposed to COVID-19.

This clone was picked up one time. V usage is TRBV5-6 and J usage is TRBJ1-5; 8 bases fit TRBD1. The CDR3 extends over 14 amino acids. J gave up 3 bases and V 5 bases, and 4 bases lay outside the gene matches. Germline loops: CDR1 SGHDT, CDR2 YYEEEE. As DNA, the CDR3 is TGTGCCAGCAGTCGGACAGGGTACAATCAGCCCCAGCATTTT. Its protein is CASSRTGYNQPQHF.

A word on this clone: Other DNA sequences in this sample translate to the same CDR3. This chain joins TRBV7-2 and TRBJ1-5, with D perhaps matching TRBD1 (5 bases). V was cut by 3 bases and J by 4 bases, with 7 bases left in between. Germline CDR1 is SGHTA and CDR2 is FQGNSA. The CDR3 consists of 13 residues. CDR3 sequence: CASSFGGNQPQHF. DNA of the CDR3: TGTGCCAGCAGCTTCGGGGGAAATCAGCCCCAGCATTTT.

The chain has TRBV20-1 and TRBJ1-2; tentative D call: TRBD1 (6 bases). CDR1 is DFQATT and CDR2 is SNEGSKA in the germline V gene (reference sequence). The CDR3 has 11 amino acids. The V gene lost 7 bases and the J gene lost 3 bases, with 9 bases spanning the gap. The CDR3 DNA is TGCAGTGGGGGGCAGGACTATGGCTACACCTTC. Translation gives CSGGQDYGYTF.

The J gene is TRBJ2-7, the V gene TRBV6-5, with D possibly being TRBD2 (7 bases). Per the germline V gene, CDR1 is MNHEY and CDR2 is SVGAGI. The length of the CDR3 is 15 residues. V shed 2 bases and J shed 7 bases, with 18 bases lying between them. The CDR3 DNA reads TGTGCCAGCAGTTACCGGGGGGCAGGGTTGGGTGAGCAGTACTTC. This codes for CASSYRGAGLGEQYF.

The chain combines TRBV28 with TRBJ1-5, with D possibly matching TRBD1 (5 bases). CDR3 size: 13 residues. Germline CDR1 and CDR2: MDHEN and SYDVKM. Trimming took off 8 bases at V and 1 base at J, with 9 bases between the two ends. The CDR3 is CASRGWSNQPQHF. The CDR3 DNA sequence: TGTGCCAGCCGGGGGTGGAGCAATCAGCCCCAGCATTTT.

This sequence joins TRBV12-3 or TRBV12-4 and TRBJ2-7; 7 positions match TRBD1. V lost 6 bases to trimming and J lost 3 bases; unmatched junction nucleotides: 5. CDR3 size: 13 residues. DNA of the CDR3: TGTGCCAGCAGCCCGGGACAGAACTACGAGCAGTACTTC. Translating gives CASSPGQNYEQYF.

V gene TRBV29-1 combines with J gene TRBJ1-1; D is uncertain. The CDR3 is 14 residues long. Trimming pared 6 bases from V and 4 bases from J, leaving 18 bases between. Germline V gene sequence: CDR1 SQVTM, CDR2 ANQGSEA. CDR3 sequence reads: CSVERGSTGTEAFF. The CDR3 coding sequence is TGCAGCGTGGAGCGGGGATCAACGGGCACTGAAGCTTTCTTT.

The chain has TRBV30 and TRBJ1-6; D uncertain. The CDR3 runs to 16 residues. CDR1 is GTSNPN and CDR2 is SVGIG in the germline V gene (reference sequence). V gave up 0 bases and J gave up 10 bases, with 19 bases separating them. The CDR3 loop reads CAWSVSRRMARSPLHF. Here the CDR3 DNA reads TGTGCCTGGAGTGTCTCTCGGAGGATGGCAAGATCACCCCTCCACTTT.

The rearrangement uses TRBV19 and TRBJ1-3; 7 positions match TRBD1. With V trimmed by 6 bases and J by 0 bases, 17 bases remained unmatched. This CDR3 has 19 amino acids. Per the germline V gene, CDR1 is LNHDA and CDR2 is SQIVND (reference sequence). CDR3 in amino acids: CASSPGQIYPVVSGNTIYF. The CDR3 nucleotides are TGTGCCAGTAGCCCGGGACAGATCTACCCCGTTGTCTCTGGAAACACCATATATTTT.

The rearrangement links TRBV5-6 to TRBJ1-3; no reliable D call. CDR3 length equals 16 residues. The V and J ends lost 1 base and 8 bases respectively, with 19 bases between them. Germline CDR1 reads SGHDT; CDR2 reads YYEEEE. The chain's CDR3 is CASSLTAAFTWDTIYF. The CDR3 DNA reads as TGTGCCAGCAGCTTGACAGCCGCCTTTACTTGGGACACCATATATTTT.

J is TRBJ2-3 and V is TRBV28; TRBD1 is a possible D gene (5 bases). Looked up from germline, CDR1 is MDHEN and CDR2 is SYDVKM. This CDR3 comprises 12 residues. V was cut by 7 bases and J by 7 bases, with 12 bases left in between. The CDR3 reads CASTLKGYTQYF. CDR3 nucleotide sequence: TGTGCCAGCACCTTAAAGGGGTATACGCAGTATTTT.

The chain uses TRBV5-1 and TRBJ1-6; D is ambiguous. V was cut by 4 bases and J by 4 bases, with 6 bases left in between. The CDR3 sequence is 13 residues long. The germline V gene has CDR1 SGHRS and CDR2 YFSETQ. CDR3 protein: CASSAGYNSPLHF. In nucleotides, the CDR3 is TGCGCCAGCAGCGCGGGTTATAATTCACCCCTCCACTTT. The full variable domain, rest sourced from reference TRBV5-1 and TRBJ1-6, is KAGVTQTPRYLIKTRGQQVTLSCSPISGHRSVSWYQQTPGQGLQFLFEYFSETQRNKGNFPGRFSGRQFSNSRSEMNVSTLELGDSALYLCASSAGYNSPLHFGNGTRLTVT.

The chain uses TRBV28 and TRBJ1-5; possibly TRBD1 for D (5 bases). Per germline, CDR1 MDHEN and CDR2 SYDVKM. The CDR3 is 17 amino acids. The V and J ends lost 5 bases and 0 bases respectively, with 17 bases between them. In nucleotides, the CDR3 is TGTGCCAGCAGTGCCCCAATAGGGGTTAATAGCAATCAGCCCCAGCATTTT. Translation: CASSAPIGVNSNQPQHF.

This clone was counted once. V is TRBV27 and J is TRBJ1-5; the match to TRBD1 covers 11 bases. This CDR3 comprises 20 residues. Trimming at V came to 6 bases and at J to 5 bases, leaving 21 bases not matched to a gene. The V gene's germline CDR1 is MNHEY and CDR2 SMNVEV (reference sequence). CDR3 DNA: TGTGCCAGCAGACCCCTTAACAGGGACAGGGGGTTCAAAAGGGATCAGCCCCAGCATTTT. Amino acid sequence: CASRPLNRDRGFKRDQPQHF.

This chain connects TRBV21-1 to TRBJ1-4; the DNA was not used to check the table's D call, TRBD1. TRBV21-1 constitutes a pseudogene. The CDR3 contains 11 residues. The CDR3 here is CASSPRTDLPF. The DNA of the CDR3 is TGTGCCAGCAGCCCCCGGACAGACTTGCCTTTT.

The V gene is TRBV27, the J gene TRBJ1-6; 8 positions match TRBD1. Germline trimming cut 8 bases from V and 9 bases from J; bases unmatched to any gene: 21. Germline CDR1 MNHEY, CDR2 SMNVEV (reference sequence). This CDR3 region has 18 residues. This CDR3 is CASAGLTGAILGVSPLHF. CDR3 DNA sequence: TGTGCCAGCGCCGGGCTGACAGGGGCAATATTGGGGGTTTCACCCCTCCACTTT.